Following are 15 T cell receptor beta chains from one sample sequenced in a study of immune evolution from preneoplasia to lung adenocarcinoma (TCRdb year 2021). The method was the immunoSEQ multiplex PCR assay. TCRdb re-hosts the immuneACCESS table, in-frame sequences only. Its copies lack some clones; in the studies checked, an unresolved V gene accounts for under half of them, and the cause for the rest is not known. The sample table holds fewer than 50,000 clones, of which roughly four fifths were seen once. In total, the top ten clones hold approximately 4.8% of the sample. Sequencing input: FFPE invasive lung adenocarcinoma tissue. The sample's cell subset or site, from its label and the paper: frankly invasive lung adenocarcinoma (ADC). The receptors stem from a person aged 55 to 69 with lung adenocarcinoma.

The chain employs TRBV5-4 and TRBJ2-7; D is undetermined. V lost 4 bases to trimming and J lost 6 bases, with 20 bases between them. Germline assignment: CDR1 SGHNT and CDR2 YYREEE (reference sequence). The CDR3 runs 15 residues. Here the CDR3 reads CASSVGRLSLPEQYF. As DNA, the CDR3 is TGTGCCAGCAGCGTTGGAAGGCTTTCCCTTCCCGAGCAGTACTTC.

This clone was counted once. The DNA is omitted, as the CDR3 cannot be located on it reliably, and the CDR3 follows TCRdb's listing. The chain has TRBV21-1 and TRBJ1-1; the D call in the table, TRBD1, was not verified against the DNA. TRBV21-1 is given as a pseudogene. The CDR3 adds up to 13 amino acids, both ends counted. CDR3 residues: CANPFGQGTEAFF.

The CDR3 loop is CSARPAGVGELFF. The CDR3 nucleotides are TGCAGCGCCCGGCCCGCCGGGGTCGGGGAGCTGTTTTTT. V usage is TRBV29-1 and J usage is TRBJ2-2; tentatively, D is TRBD2 (5 bases). This CDR3 spans 13 amino acids. The germline V gene encodes CDR1 SQVTM and CDR2 ANQGSEA. Trimming left V 7 bases short and J 7 bases short, with 16 bases between.

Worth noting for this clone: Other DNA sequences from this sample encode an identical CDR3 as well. The CDR3 spells CASSATGTSGSTDTQYF. For the CDR3, the DNA is TGCGCCAGCAGTGCCACAGGGACTAGCGGGAGCACAGATACGCAGTATTTT. The chain carries TRBV10-1 and TRBJ2-3; 12 bases are a match to TRBD2. V lost 4 bases and J lost 0; bases outside the gene matches: 5. There are 17 residues in the CDR3. CDR1 and CDR2 from the germline V gene are WNHNN and SYGVQD (reference sequence).

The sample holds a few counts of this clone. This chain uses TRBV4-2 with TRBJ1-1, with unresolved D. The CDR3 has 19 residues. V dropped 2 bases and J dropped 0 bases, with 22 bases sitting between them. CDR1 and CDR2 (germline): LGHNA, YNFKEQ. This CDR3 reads CASSQRRWQIDMMNTEAFF. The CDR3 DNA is TGTGCCAGCAGCCAAAGAAGGTGGCAGATTGATATGATGAACACTGAAGCTTTCTTT.

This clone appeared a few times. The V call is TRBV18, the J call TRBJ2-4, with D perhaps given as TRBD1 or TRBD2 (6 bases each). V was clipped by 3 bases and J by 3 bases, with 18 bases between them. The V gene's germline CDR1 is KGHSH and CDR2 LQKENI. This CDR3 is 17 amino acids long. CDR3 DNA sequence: TGTGCCAGCTCACCCCAGATTGAAGGGGGAGGCAAAAACATTCAGTACTTC. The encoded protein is CASSPQIEGGGKNIQYF.

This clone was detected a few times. The CDR3 bases are TGTGCCAGTAGTATTAGTCTAGCGGCCACCGAGCAGTACTTC. As protein: CASSISLAATEQYF. The chain has TRBV19 and TRBJ2-7; 7 nucleotides align to TRBD2. This CDR3 comprises 14 residues. Germline V gives CDR1 LNHDA, CDR2 SQIVND (reference sequence). J lost 6 bases, V lost 3 bases, and 8 bases had no gene match.

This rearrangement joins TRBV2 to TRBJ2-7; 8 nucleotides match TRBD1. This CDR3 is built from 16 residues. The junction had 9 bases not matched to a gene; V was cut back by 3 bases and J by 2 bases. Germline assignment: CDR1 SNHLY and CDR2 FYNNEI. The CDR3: CASSDPRGQGAYEQYF. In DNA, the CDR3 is TGTGCCAGCAGTGACCCCCGAGGACAGGGAGCCTACGAGCAGTACTTC. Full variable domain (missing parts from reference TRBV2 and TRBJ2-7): EPEVTQTPSHQVTQMGQEVILRCVPISNHLYFYWYRQILGQKVEFLVSFYNNEISEKSEIFDDQFSVERPDGSNFTLKIRSTKLEDSAMYFCASSDPRGQGAYEQYFGPGTRLTVT.

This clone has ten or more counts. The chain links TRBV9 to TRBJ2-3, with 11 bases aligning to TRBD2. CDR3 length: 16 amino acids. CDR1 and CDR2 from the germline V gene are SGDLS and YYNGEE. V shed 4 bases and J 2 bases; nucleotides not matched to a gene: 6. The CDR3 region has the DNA TGTGCCAGCAGCCCCGTAGCGGGAGGGTACACAGATACGCAGTATTTT. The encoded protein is CASSPVAGGYTDTQYF.

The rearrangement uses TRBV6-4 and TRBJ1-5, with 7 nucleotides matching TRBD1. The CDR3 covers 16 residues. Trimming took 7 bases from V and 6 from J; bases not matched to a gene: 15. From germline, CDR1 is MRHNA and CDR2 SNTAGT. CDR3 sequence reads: CASNFGTDREVQPQHF. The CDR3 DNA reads TGTGCCAGCAACTTCGGGACCGACAGGGAGGTTCAGCCCCAGCATTTT.

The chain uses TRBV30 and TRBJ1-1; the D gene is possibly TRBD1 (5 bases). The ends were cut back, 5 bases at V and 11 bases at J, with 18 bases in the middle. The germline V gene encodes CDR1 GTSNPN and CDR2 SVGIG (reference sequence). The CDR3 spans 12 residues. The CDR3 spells CAWGRQVSGAFF. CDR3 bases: TGTGCCTGGGGGCGACAAGTCTCAGGGGCTTTCTTT.

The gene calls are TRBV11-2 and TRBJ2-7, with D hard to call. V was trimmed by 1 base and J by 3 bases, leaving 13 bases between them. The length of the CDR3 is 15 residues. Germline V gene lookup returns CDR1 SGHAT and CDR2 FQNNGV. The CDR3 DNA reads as TGTGCCAGCAGCTTAGCCCCTGGGCATCTCTACGAGCAGTACTTC. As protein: CASSLAPGHLYEQYF.

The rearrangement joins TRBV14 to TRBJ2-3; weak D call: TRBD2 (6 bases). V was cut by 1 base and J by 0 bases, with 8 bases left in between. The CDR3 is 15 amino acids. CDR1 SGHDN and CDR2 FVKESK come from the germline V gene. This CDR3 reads CASSQAGTSTDTQYF. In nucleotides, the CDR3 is TGTGCCAGCAGCCAAGCCGGGACTAGCACAGATACGCAGTATTTT.

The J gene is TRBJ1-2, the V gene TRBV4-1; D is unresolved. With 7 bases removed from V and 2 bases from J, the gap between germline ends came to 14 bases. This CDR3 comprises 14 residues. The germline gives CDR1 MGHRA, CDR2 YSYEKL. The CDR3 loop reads CASTSRTENYGYTF. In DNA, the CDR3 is TGCGCCAGCACCTCTCGCACCGAAAACTATGGCTACACCTTC.

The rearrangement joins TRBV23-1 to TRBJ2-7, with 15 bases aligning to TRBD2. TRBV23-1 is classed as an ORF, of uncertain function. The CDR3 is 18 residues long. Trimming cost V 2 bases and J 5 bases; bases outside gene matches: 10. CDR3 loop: CASSQPTGTSGRNDEQYF. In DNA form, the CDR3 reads TGCGCCAGCAGTCAACCCACCGGGACTAGCGGGAGGAACGACGAGCAGTACTTC.